Sequencing of this TCR beta chain was carried out in a study of read filtering for tumor transcriptome and immune sequencing. In this sample, this clonotype turned up a few times. One end of the junction varies from germline; a read error may be responsible. The CDR3 loop spans 14 amino acids. Germline CDR1 ENHRY, CDR2 SYGVKD. This library used approximately 0.4 ug RNA and molecular barcoded adaptors spanning alpha/delta and beta/gamma chains. Using its own MiXCR run on the reads, TCRdb lists one record per CDR3 protein. The sample shows 20,000 to 25,000 distinct CDR3 sequences, roughly 15% of them seen only once.

Sequenced material: a population of CD138-negative cells sorted from bone marrow. The J gene is TRBJ2-1, the V gene TRBV10-3, with 9 bases matching TRBD2. The sequence derives from a donor aged 40 or over with multiple myeloma. In DNA, the CDR3 is TGTGCCATATCCCAGACTAGCGGAGTCAATGGGCAGTTCTTC. This codes for CAISQTSGVNGQFF.